This T cell receptor (beta chain) was documented in a study of response to subunit inactivated influenza vaccine. Overall study results and limits: Authors suggested few new T cells are recruited by each seasonal influenza vaccination.

MiXCR, run by TCRdb on the RT-PCR reads, gives a single entry per CDR3 protein. The sample contains around 790,000 distinct CDR3 sequences, approximately 22% of which appear only once. Worth noting for this clonotype: Its antigen is undetermined.

The receptor comes from a man aged 50 or older who received an inactivated influenza vaccine. The specimen was PBMCs from blood, collected roughly 5 days after vaccination.

CDR3 in amino acids: CASSYGAGGISGYTF. For the CDR3, the DNA is TGTGCCAGCAGTTATGGGGCCGGAGGGATATCTGGCTACACCTTC. The chain links TRBV12-3 or TRBV12-4 to TRBJ1-2, with D possibly being TRBD1 (5 bases). This CDR3 has 15 residues. The V end lost 4 bases, the J end lost 7 bases, and 19 bases lay between the germline ends.